This is a list of T cell receptor beta chains from one sample in a study of CD8 T cells in Susac syndrome. In TCRdb, the immunoSEQ multiplex PCR reads were re-called with MiXCR into one record per CDR3 protein. The sample has around 79,000 distinct CDR3 sequences, roughly 95% seen once; the top ten hold about 0.47%. Sequenced material: CD8+ T cells from PBMCs. These receptors originate from a human donor with Susac syndrome. The CDR3 runs from the conserved cysteine through the conserved F or W. The order of the fields is D gene, J gene, clone size, V gene, CDR3 DNA, CDR3 protein. The D gene is left open where the match is weak. Size values are once, few and many counts, or a class for expanded clones, and some rows have none.

D: -; J: TRBJ1-5; size: -; V: TRBV4-2; DNA: TGTGCCAGCAGCCAAGATCTGGGGGCCAATCAGCCCCAGCATTTT; CDR3: CASSQDLGANQPQHF
D: -; J: TRBJ2-7; size: -; V: TRBV7-8; DNA: TGTGCCAGCAGCTTAGGACCAAATCTAGCGACCTACGAGCAGTACTTC; CDR3: CASSLGPNLATYEQYF
D: -; J: TRBJ2-1; size: once; V: TRBV9; DNA: TGTGCCAGCAGCCCTAGTGGGCGGTACAATGAGCAGTTCTTC; CDR3: CASSPSGRYNEQFF
D: -; J: TRBJ1-2; size: -; V: TRBV27; DNA: TGTGCCAGCAGTCTCGGTGGGGGGCGCGACTATGGCTACACCTTC; CDR3: CASSLGGGRDYGYTF
D: TRBD2; J: TRBJ2-5; size: -; V: TRBV25-1; DNA: TGTGCCAGCAGTGGAAGCGGGGTGGTCCAAGAGACCCAGTACTTC; CDR3: CASSGSGVVQETQYF
D: TRBD1; J: TRBJ2-7; size: once; V: TRBV9; DNA: TGTGCCAGCAGCGTGGGACAGGGTACCCCCTCCTACGAGCAGTACTTC; CDR3: CASSVGQGTPSYEQYF
D: TRBD1; J: TRBJ2-2; size: -; V: TRBV27; DNA: TGTGCCAGCAGTTTCGACAGGGGAGGGGAGCTGTTTTTT; CDR3: CASSFDRGGELFF
D: -; J: TRBJ1-3; size: -; V: TRBV5-4; DNA: TGTGCCAGCAGCTTGGCCCCGGGTGTTGGAAACACCATATATTTT; CDR3: CASSLAPGVGNTIYF
D: TRBD2; J: TRBJ2-1; size: -; V: TRBV16; DNA: TGTGCCAGCAGCCACCGACTAGCGGGGAGGGATGAGCAGTTCTTC; CDR3: CASSHRLAGRDEQFF
D: -; J: TRBJ1-2; size: -; V: TRBV13; DNA: TGTGCCAGCAGCTTTCAGGGGAAGGCTAACTATGGCTACACCTTC; CDR3: CASSFQGKANYGYTF
D: -; J: TRBJ2-4; size: -; V: TRBV5-4; DNA: TGTGCCAGCAGCTTGCGGGGGGCGATCTACTTC; CDR3: CASSLRGAIYF
D: -; J: TRBJ2-3; size: -; V: TRBV9; DNA: TGTGCCAGCAGTCGTTCAGGGACCGATACGCAGTATTTT; CDR3: CASSRSGTDTQYF
D: -; J: TRBJ2-3; size: -; V: TRBV4-3; DNA: TGCGCCAGCAGCCAATCCCTCCCCGGTACGCAGTATTTT; CDR3: CASSQSLPGTQYF
D: TRBD1; J: TRBJ2-7; size: -; V: TRBV6-5; DNA: TGTGCCAGCAGACCCGGGACAGGGGCCGAGCAGTACTTC; CDR3: CASRPGTGAEQYF
D: -; J: TRBJ2-1; size: -; V: TRBV28; DNA: TGTGCCACCACTGGAAGTGGCAGCCAAGGGAAACAGTTCTTC; CDR3: CATTGSGSQGKQFF
D: -; J: TRBJ2-5; size: -; V: TRBV4-1; DNA: TGCGCCAGCAGCCAAGACCTCTTCGGGGGGCTCGGAGAGACCCAGTACTTC; CDR3: CASSQDLFGGLGETQYF
D: -; J: TRBJ2-3; size: -; V: TRBV9; DNA: TGTGCCAGCAGCCCGCGGTTGGTCACAGATACGCAGTATTTT; CDR3: CASSPRLVTDTQYF
D: -; J: TRBJ2-1; size: -; V: TRBV7-3; DNA: TGTGCCAGCAGCCCCCTCGGCAGGGATGAGCAGTTCTTC; CDR3: CASSPLGRDEQFF
D: -; J: TRBJ2-7; size: -; V: TRBV2; DNA: TGTGCCAGCGAAGGACAGAAAGACGAGCAGTACTTC; CDR3: CASEGQKDEQYF
D: -; J: TRBJ2-3; size: -; V: TRBV19; DNA: TGTGCCAGTAGTCAAGACACCTACACAGATACGCAGTATTTT; CDR3: CASSQDTYTDTQYF
D: TRBD1; J: TRBJ2-2; size: -; V: TRBV29-1; DNA: TGCAGCGTTGAAGATATGGGCGGACAGGGGGCCTCCGGGGAGCTGTTTTTT; CDR3: CSVEDMGGQGASGELFF
D: -; J: TRBJ2-3; size: -; V: TRBV11-2; DNA: TGTGCCATACCCGGGACCCCGGAATCAGATACGCAGTATTTT; CDR3: CAIPGTPESDTQYF
D: -; J: TRBJ2-7; size: -; V: TRBV6-2/TRBV6-3; DNA: TGTGCCAGCAGTTACTCTCGTCCCGAGCAGTACTTC; CDR3: CASSYSRPEQYF
D: -; J: TRBJ2-2; size: -; V: TRBV9; DNA: TGTGCCAGCAGGAAGTGGGGTCGGACCGGGGAGCTGTTTTTT; CDR3: CASRKWGRTGELFF
D: -; J: TRBJ2-5; size: -; V: TRBV4-1; DNA: TGCGCCAGCAGCCAGTTCTCCGGGGGGCGAGAGACCCAGTACTTC; CDR3: CASSQFSGGRETQYF
D: -; J: TRBJ2-7; size: -; V: TRBV6-2/TRBV6-3; DNA: TGTGCCAGCAAAGAGGCGGGCGACGAGCAGTACTTC; CDR3: CASKEAGDEQYF
D: -; J: TRBJ1-1; size: once; V: TRBV11-3; DNA: TGTGCCAGCAGCTATTCGTCGGGAAATGAAGCTTTCTTT; CDR3: CASSYSSGNEAFF
D: -; J: TRBJ2-3; size: -; V: TRBV7-9; DNA: TGTGCCAGCAGCTCCCCGAGCACAGATACGCAGTATTTT; CDR3: CASSSPSTDTQYF
D: -; J: TRBJ2-7; size: -; V: TRBV7-9; DNA: TGTGCCAGCAGCACGTCGTTAAGCGCCTCCTACGAGCAGTACTTC; CDR3: CASSTSLSASYEQYF
D: -; J: TRBJ1-6; size: -; V: TRBV2; DNA: TGTGCCAGCAGGGTGAATAATTCACCCCTCCACTTT; CDR3: CASRVNNSPLHF
D: TRBD1; J: TRBJ1-5; size: -; V: TRBV3-1; DNA: TGTGCCAGCAGCTACACGGGACAGATAAATCAGCCCCAGCATTTT; CDR3: CASSYTGQINQPQHF
D: TRBD2; J: TRBJ2-3; size: -; V: TRBV9; DNA: TGTGCCAGCAGCCTCACAGGCGGGGGGGGAGATACGCAGTATTTT; CDR3: CASSLTGGGGDTQYF
D: -; J: TRBJ2-7; size: -; V: TRBV27; DNA: TGTGCCAGCAGTTTATATTATAGCTCCTACGAGCAGTACTTC; CDR3: CASSLYYSSYEQYF
D: TRBD2; J: TRBJ2-3; size: -; V: TRBV9; DNA: TGTGCCAGCAGCACCCCGTTGAGCGGGGGGCTAGATACGCAGTATTTT; CDR3: CASSTPLSGGLDTQYF
D: -; J: TRBJ2-3; size: -; V: TRBV4-1; DNA: TGCGCCAGCAGCCAAGGGGCGAATACGCAGTATTTT; CDR3: CASSQGANTQYF
D: -; J: TRBJ1-2; size: -; V: TRBV19; DNA: TGTGCCAGTATATCAGGGGAGGACAACTATGGCTACACCTTC; CDR3: CASISGEDNYGYTF
D: TRBD2; J: TRBJ2-4; size: -; V: TRBV20-1; DNA: TGCAGTGCTAACGGACTAGCGGGGACCAAAAACATTCAGTACTTC; CDR3: CSANGLAGTKNIQYF
D: -; J: TRBJ1-1; size: -; V: TRBV7-9; DNA: TGTGCCAGCAGCTCGACTGAGACTGCAGACCCGGGAGCTTTCTTT; CDR3: CASSSTETADPGAFF
D: -; J: TRBJ1-1; size: -; V: TRBV6-1; DNA: TGTGCCAGCAGCAGGGACGGGTTGAACACTGAAGCTTTCTTT; CDR3: CASSRDGLNTEAFF
D: -; J: TRBJ2-3; size: -; V: TRBV20-1; DNA: TGCAGTGCTAGAACTAGGGAAACAGATACGCAGTATTTT; CDR3: CSARTRETDTQYF
D: -; J: TRBJ2-2; size: -; V: TRBV18; DNA: TGTGCCAGCTCGACGGCTCCCGGGGCTGGGACCGGGGAGCTGTTTTTT; CDR3: CASSTAPGAGTGELFF
D: -; J: TRBJ1-3; size: -; V: TRBV15; DNA: TGTGCCACCAGCAGCCCGAGGGGAGCCGGAAACACCATATATTTT; CDR3: CATSSPRGAGNTIYF
D: -; J: TRBJ2-2; size: -; V: TRBV27; DNA: TGTGCCAGCTTCACTAGGTCCGGGGAGCTGTTTTTT; CDR3: CASFTRSGELFF
D: -; J: TRBJ2-5; size: -; V: TRBV7-9; DNA: TGTGCCAGCAGCTTATATGAGGGTACGGAGACCCAGTACTTC; CDR3: CASSLYEGTETQYF
D: -; J: TRBJ2-7; size: -; V: TRBV28; DNA: TGTGCCAGTCGGGAGACTCCAACCTACGAGCAGTACTTC; CDR3: CASRETPTYEQYF
D: -; J: TRBJ2-3; size: once; V: TRBV6-5; DNA: TGTGCCAGCAGTTACGGGCGCGGTATCACAGATACGCAGTATTTT; CDR3: CASSYGRGITDTQYF
D: TRBD1; J: TRBJ2-1; size: -; V: TRBV6-2/TRBV6-3; DNA: TGTGCCAGCAGTTACCCCGGACAGGCCTTC; CDR3: CASSYPGQAF
D: -; J: TRBJ2-2; size: -; V: TRBV5-1; DNA: TGCGCCAGCGCGAGGGCAGAGAACACCGGGGAGCTGTTTTTT; CDR3: CASARAENTGELFF
D: -; J: TRBJ2-1; size: once; V: TRBV6-5; DNA: TGTGCCAGCAGTTTGTCTAAGCGGAGTGAGCAGTTCTTC; CDR3: CASSLSKRSEQFF
D: -; J: TRBJ2-5; size: -; V: TRBV28; DNA: TGTGCCAGCAGCCGTCGGACGGCCCTGTTGGCCCAGTACTTC; CDR3: CASSRRTALLAQYF
D: TRBD2; J: TRBJ2-7; size: -; V: TRBV28; DNA: TGTGCCAGCAGTTTAGGGGACTACTCTCCCGAGCAGTACTTC; CDR3: CASSLGDYSPEQYF
D: -; J: TRBJ1-2; size: -; V: TRBV20-1; DNA: TGCAGTGCTAGAGATCTAGGGCAGGAAGGCTACACCTTC; CDR3: CSARDLGQEGYTF
D: TRBD2; J: TRBJ2-2; size: -; V: TRBV7-3; DNA: TGTGCCAGCAGCTTATCTAGCGGGGGGACTTACACCGGGGAGCTGTTTTTT; CDR3: CASSLSSGGTYTGELFF
D: -; J: TRBJ1-2; size: -; V: TRBV14; DNA: TGTGCCAGCAGCCCATACAAGAACTATGGCTACACCTTC; CDR3: CASSPYKNYGYTF
D: -; J: TRBJ2-5; size: -; V: TRBV29-1; DNA: TGCAGCGTTGAGGCTCAAGAGACCCAGTACTTC; CDR3: CSVEAQETQYF
D: -; J: TRBJ2-7; size: -; V: TRBV6-1; DNA: TGTGCCAGCAGTGGCGGTTCCTTC; CDR3: CASSGGSF